The 25 T cell receptor beta chains presented below share a single source sample, sequenced in a study of neurological immune-mediated disorders. TCRdb reprocessed the 5' RACE reads via MiXCR and lists one record per CDR3 protein. The table includes 65,000 to 95,000 distinct CDR3 sequences, around 6% detected once. The time point was: longitudinal time-point 2. Sample: PBMCs. The source of these receptors is a woman in her sixties or seventies with multiple sclerosis.

Comments on this clonotype: The junction departs from the called germline gene at one end, perhaps through a read error. The chain couples TRBV6-2 or TRBV6-3 to TRBJ1-1; D is possibly TRBD1 (5 bases). This CDR3 contains 14 residues. Germline lookup yields CDR1 MNHEY and CDR2 SVGEGT. DNA of the CDR3: TGTGCCAGCAGTTATGGGGGTCCGAACACTGAAGCTTTATTT. Translated, it gives CASSYGGPNTEALF.

The sample holds many counts of this clonotype. The CDR3, as DNA: TGTGCCTCTCTAGTCCTTGGCACAGATACGCAGTATTTT. This translates into CASLVLGTDTQYF. V and J are TRBV12-3 or TRBV12-4 and TRBJ2-3; D is uncertain. CDR3 size: 13 residues. The V gene lost 11 bases and the J gene lost 1 base, with 13 bases spanning the gap.

In its sample, this clonotype was seen many times. The chain joins TRBV20-1 to TRBJ2-1, with unresolved D. This CDR3 has 12 amino acids. The V end lost 4 bases, the J end lost 6 bases, and 10 bases lay between the germline ends. Germline V gene lookup returns CDR1 DFQATT and CDR2 SNEGSKA (reference sequence). This CDR3 is CSANGQTNEQFF. In DNA form, the CDR3 reads TGCAGTGCTAACGGCCAGACCAATGAGCAGTTCTTC.

At least ten counts were recorded for this clonotype. The rearrangement uses TRBV7-2 and TRBJ2-5; D is perhaps TRBD2 (7 bases). The germline V and J ends were trimmed by 3 bases and 5 bases, with 16 bases remaining between them. CDR3 length: 15 amino acids. CDR1 and CDR2 (germline): SGHTA, FQGNSA. The CDR3 nucleotides are TGTGCCAGCAGCTTTAGTACGGGGGGCCTGGAGACCCAGTACTTC. This sequence encodes CASSFSTGGLETQYF.

This clonotype was picked up many times. The chain uses TRBV5-1 and TRBJ1-5; tentatively, D is TRBD1 (5 bases). From germline, CDR1 is SGHRS and CDR2 YFSETQ. The V gene lost 0 bases and the J gene lost 5 bases, with 12 bases spanning the gap. This CDR3 contains 15 residues. CDR3 protein: CASSLGGTGDQPQHF. CDR3 DNA: TGCGCCAGCAGCTTGGGGGGGACCGGAGATCAGCCCCAGCATTTT.

Ten or more counts support this clonotype. This chain uses TRBV20-1 with TRBJ1-5; 8 bases are a match to TRBD1. The CDR3 loop spans 13 amino acids. V lost 5 bases to trimming and J lost 9 bases; unmatched junction nucleotides: 9. The germline gives CDR1 DFQATT, CDR2 SNEGSKA (reference sequence). The CDR3 loop reads CSASGTGVVPQHF. CDR3 nucleotides: TGCAGTGCTTCCGGGACAGGAGTTGTGCCCCAGCATTTT.

The chain employs TRBV20-1 and TRBJ1-4; D is possibly TRBD1 (5 bases). The CDR3 is made up of 14 amino acids. Germline V gene data show CDR1 as DFQATT and CDR2 as SNEGSKA (reference sequence). Between the trimmed V and J ends, which lost 3 bases and 2 bases, there was a span of 10 bases. This chain's CDR3 is CSASGGGTNEKLFF. The CDR3 nucleotides are TGCAGTGCTAGTGGGGGAGGCACTAATGAAAAACTGTTTTTT.

This clonotype was seen repeatedly, ten times or more. The chain uses TRBV29-1 and TRBJ2-7; D is perhaps TRBD1 (6 bases). Trimming pared 6 bases from V and 3 bases from J, leaving 15 bases between. This CDR3 is built from 13 residues. From germline, CDR1 is SQVTM and CDR2 ANQGSEA. The CDR3 nucleotides read TGCAGCGTAGAGGACAGTAATGTCTACGAGCAGTACTTC. Protein sequence: CSVEDSNVYEQYF.

In its sample, this clonotype was seen many times. The J gene is TRBJ2-1, the V gene TRBV29-1, with D perhaps matching TRBD1 (5 bases). Deletions cut 5 bases from V and 3 bases from J, with 17 bases between. Per germline, CDR1 SQVTM and CDR2 ANQGSEA. This CDR3 contains 15 residues. The CDR3 loop is CSVPGLARDYNEQFF. As DNA, the CDR3 is TGCAGCGTTCCCGGGCTGGCCAGGGACTACAATGAGCAGTTCTTC.

This clonotype showed up many times. The chain combines TRBV12-3 or TRBV12-4 with TRBJ2-1; the match to TRBD2 covers 8 bases. V dropped 3 bases and J dropped 4; count of bases not matched to a gene: 5. The CDR3 is made up of 15 amino acids. CDR3 amino acids: CASSFGGGVYNEQFF. In DNA, the CDR3 is TGTGCCAGCAGTTTCGGGGGGGGGGTATACAATGAGCAGTTCTTC.

This clonotype was recorded many times. This chain joins TRBV7-9 and TRBJ1-1, with D perhaps TRBD1 (5 bases). V lost 4 bases and J 8 bases, leaving 17 bases between the germline ends. The CDR3 spans 14 residues. CDR1 is SEHNR, CDR2 FQNEAQ, per germline (reference sequence). The CDR3 DNA reads TGTGCCAGCAGCTCGGGGGGGTCAGGTTCGGAAGCTTTCTTT. It translates to CASSSGGSGSEAFF.

This clonotype has a count of ten or more. The rearrangement joins TRBV29-1 to TRBJ2-4; D not certain. The CDR3 has 12 residues. V was clipped by 2 bases and J by 4 bases, with 6 bases between them. Germline values: CDR1 SQVTM, CDR2 ANQGSEA. The CDR3 loop is CSVETRKNIQYF. The CDR3 DNA reads TGCAGCGTTGAAACCCGTAAAAACATTCAGTACTTC.

This clonotype has a count of ten or more. This rearrangement joins TRBV7-8 to TRBJ1-1, with 7 positions matching TRBD1. Germline CDR1 reads SGHVS; CDR2 reads FQNEAQ. With V trimmed by 5 bases and J by 8 bases, 8 bases remained unmatched. The CDR3 spans 13 residues. This CDR3 is CASSPHRGGEAFF. CDR3 bases: TGTGCCAGCAGCCCACACAGGGGTGGGGAAGCTTTCTTT.

This clonotype was found many times. The chain carries TRBV20-1 and TRBJ1-2; D is undetermined. CDR1 DFQATT and CDR2 SNEGSKA come from the germline V gene (reference sequence). This CDR3 is built from 13 residues. The V gene lost 3 bases and the J gene lost 5 bases, with 13 bases spanning the gap. This chain's CDR3 is CSASSGISYGYTF. In DNA, the CDR3 is TGCAGTGCTAGTTCGGGGATCAGTTATGGCTACACCTTC.

This clonotype was found many times. The chain links TRBV15 to TRBJ2-2; D perhaps matches TRBD1 (5 bases). From germline, CDR1 is LNHNV and CDR2 YYDKDF (reference sequence). V was clipped by 7 bases and J by 0 bases, with 9 bases between them. The CDR3 extends over 14 amino acids. CDR3 nucleotides: TGTGCCACCAAAGGGGCGGCGAACACCGGGGAGCTGTTTTTT. Protein: CATKGAANTGELFF.

This clonotype has at least ten counts. The CDR3 here is CASSLSHGYTF. CDR3 nucleotide sequence: TGTGCCAGCAGTTTATCGCATGGCTACACCTTC. The chain recombines TRBV28 with TRBJ1-2; D is uncertain. The CDR3 spans 11 residues. The germline gives CDR1 MDHEN, CDR2 SYDVKM. The V end was cut by 1 base, the J end by 6 bases, with 3 bases between.

There are many counts of this clonotype. The gene calls are TRBV7-9 and TRBJ2-7; TRBD1 agrees at 9 bases. Germline CDR1 reads SEHNR; CDR2 reads FQNEAQ (reference sequence). V dropped 7 bases and J dropped 1; count of bases not matched to a gene: 8. The CDR3 has 15 amino acids. CDR3 in amino acids: CASTPRDRASYEQYF. CDR3 coding DNA: TGTGCCAGCACCCCACGGGACAGGGCTTCCTACGAGCAGTACTTC.

This clonotype was seen at least ten times. The chain has TRBV5-1 and TRBJ2-2, with 9 bases lining up with TRBD1. After removal of 3 bases from V and 7 bases from J, the junction contained 7 bases not matched to a gene. Germline lookup yields CDR1 SGHRS and CDR2 YFSETQ. The CDR3 consists of 15 residues. In nucleotides, the CDR3 is TGCGCCAGCAGCTCCGGGACAGGGTCGATCGGGGAGCTGTTTTTT. It encodes CASSSGTGSIGELFF.

V and J are TRBV5-5 and TRBJ2-2; TRBD2 matches at 12 bases. V lost 4 bases and J lost 1; bases outside the gene matches: 5. Germline lookup yields CDR1 SGHKS and CDR2 YYEKEE (reference sequence). The CDR3 is 17 amino acids. In nucleotides, the CDR3 is TGTGCCAGCAGCGTACTAGCGGGGGGACGGAACACCGGGGAGCTGTTTTTT. Protein sequence: CASSVLAGGRNTGELFF.

Many counts were recorded for this clonotype. Here the CDR3 reads CASSSGLVSPLHF. The CDR3 DNA follows: TGTGCCAGCAGTTCGGGCCTAGTTTCACCCCTCCACTTT. This chain uses TRBV6-6 with TRBJ1-6; no clear D gene. Germline CDR1 MNHNY, CDR2 SVGAGI (reference sequence). The germline V and J ends were trimmed by 4 bases and 9 bases, with 10 bases remaining between them. The CDR3 runs to 13 residues.

This clonotype occurred many times. The genes are TRBV20-1 and TRBJ2-3; TRBD2 might be the D (5 bases). V gave up 5 bases and J gave up 4 bases, with 16 bases separating them. The CDR3 sequence is 14 residues long. CDR1 is DFQATT, CDR2 SNEGSKA, per germline (reference sequence). The chain's CDR3 is CSAPRGVAPDTQYF. The CDR3 region has the DNA TGCAGTGCTCCCCGGGGAGTAGCTCCAGATACGCAGTATTTT.

There are many counts of this clonotype. The chain is built from TRBV5-1 and TRBJ2-5; D may correspond to TRBD1 or TRBD2 (5 bases each). V lost 1 base to trimming and J lost 3 bases, with 16 bases between them. The CDR3 is 16 residues long. Germline-derived CDR1 and CDR2 are SGHRS and YFSETQ. The CDR3 nucleotides read TGCGCCAGCAGCTTGAATCGGGGACGGACCAAAGAGACCCAGTACTTC. Translating it yields CASSLNRGRTKETQYF.

This clonotype was observed many times. The chain employs TRBV20-1 and TRBJ2-3, with 7 bases fitting TRBD1. Losses at the gene ends were 0 bases for V and 4 bases for J; bases not matched to a gene: 4. Germline V CDR1 and CDR2: DFQATT, SNEGSKA (reference sequence). CDR3 length equals 14 residues. This chain's CDR3 is CSAREQGRSDTQYF. CDR3 nucleotides: TGCAGTGCTAGAGAACAGGGGAGATCAGATACGCAGTATTTT.

Worth noting for this clonotype: Possible read error: a much larger clone is one base away. The genes are TRBV2 and TRBJ1-2, with D unresolved. The V gene lost 6 bases and the J gene lost 2 bases, with 4 bases spanning the gap. The V gene's germline CDR1 is SNHLY and CDR2 FYNNEI. This CDR3 has 11 amino acids. This CDR3 is CASSDNYGYTF. CDR3 in DNA: TGTGCCAGCAGCGACAACTATGGCTACACCTTC.

Of note for this clonotype: Given a much more abundant clone one base away, this may be a read error. The chain recombines TRBV10-3 with TRBJ2-7, with D unresolved. The ends were cut back, 6 bases at V and 0 bases at J, with 12 bases in the middle. CDR1 and CDR2 from the germline V gene are ENHRY and SYGVKD. This CDR3 spans 14 amino acids. The CDR3 coding sequence is TGTGCCATCAGCGCCGGGCATCTCTCCTACGAGCAGTACTTC. Its translation: CAISAGHLSYEQYF.